One T cell receptor beta chain is described in this entry. Its antigen remains unidentified. Between the trimmed V and J ends, which lost 6 bases and 2 bases, there was a span of 15 bases. The CDR3 runs to 15 residues. The germline V gene encodes CDR1 SNHLY and CDR2 FYNNEI. TCRdb fed the reads into MiXCR, producing one record per CDR3 protein. The table has 640,000 or so distinct CDR3 sequences, roughly 30% seen once; the top ten hold 15% to 20%. This sample is drawn from a study of T cell repertoires in cytomegalovirus infection. Study-level information: As its CMV epitopes, the study selected recently identified HLA-C-restricted and well-studied HLA-B-restricted targets.

The chain employs TRBV2 and TRBJ2-3; perhaps TRBD2 as D (6 bases). Here the sequenced sample was cultured PBMCs, taken from culture after CMV antigen stimulation. The receptor's source is a human donor in good health (CMV status not recorded). Some clones in this sample may be carry-over from other donors' samples. This CDR3 is CASRQTWEATDTQYF. CDR3 in DNA: TGTGCCAGCAGGCAGACTTGGGAGGCCACAGATACGCAGTATTTT.